This T cell receptor (beta chain) was obtained from a study of T cell responses to AZD1222 COVID-19 vaccine. Study-wide results and caveats: Seropositivity was recorded at baseline in only five to seven AZD1222 recipients. Spike regions recognized by vaccine-associated CD4 TCRs spanned the protein, led by 160-218 and 743-854. Possibly, clonal diversity was underestimated; donors were largely white British and included more females. Nearly half of spike-specific TCRs reportedly target unmutated variant regions.

V was pared by 1 base and J by 5 bases, with 5 bases of the junction left unmatched. The CDR3 is 16 amino acids. Germline lookup yields CDR1 SGHTA and CDR2 FQGNSA. This clone was seen only a few times. Its cognate antigen is unknown. Assay used: immunoSEQ multiplex PCR; TCRdb lists only in-frame clones, some missing. The sample includes over 150,000 clones, about 90% seen only once; the top ten take 4% to 5.5%. The chain uses TRBV7-2 and TRBJ2-5; 12 positions match TRBD2. This TCR derives from an adult in good health. The specimen was peripheral blood, collected on day 0 of MenACWY control vaccination. CDR3 region: CASSLDLAGGRETQYF. The CDR3 bases are TGTGCCAGCAGCTTAGACCTAGCGGGAGGGCGGGAGACCCAGTACTTC.